The source of this T cell receptor beta chain is a study of blood T cell repertoires in COVID-19. As for the study in general: Specimens from acute and convalescent COVID-19 originated in the United States, Italy and Spain. In each case, the material was cDNA or gDNA derived from T cells, B-cell-depleted T cells, or PBMCs.

As processed by the authors: Amplification of reference gene primers was used by the study to estimate nucleated cell counts. The data were produced by immunoSEQ multiplex PCR, yet TCRdb's version contains in-frame clones alone and is incomplete. The V and J calls and clone size are taken from that table; D and trimming were inferred from the DNA. This sample carries under 300,000 clones, around 84% of them seen once, and the ten largest clones take approximately 2.4%. Between the trimmed V and J ends, which lost 0 bases and 7 bases, there was a span of 17 bases. Looked up from germline, CDR1 is SGHNT and CDR2 is YYREEE (reference sequence). The CDR3 consists of 17 residues.

The sample consisted of peripheral blood. V and J are TRBV5-4 and TRBJ1-6; no firm D call. The receptor's source is a man in his forties who had recovered from COVID-19. The CDR3 region is CASSLDIIGRENSPLHF. The CDR3 DNA reads TGTGCCAGCAGCTTGGACATAATAGGACGGGAAAATTCACCCCTCCACTTT.